Below, 25 T cell receptor beta chains from the same sample are listed, as sequenced in a study of patients and donors after allogeneic stem cell transplantation. A single record per CDR3 protein comes from TCRdb applying MiXCR to the RT-PCR reads. Of a few hundred thousand distinct CDR3 sequences in the sample, 38% were seen once. The sample consisted of blood, either unsorted or a sorted T cell fraction (not recorded which). All receptors derive from a human donor who was either an allogeneic HSCT recipient or a stem cell or donor lymphocyte infusion donor (not recorded which). It is not recorded whose cells these are; they may come from a transplant donor.

The V gene is TRBV29-1, the J gene TRBJ1-1; D is ambiguous. V was shortened by 7 bases and J by 5 bases, with 11 bases between the two germline ends. The CDR3 totals 11 residues. Germline V lookup: CDR1 SQVTM, CDR2 ANQGSEA. CDR3 protein: CSGEGGTEAFF. CDR3 nucleotides: TGCAGCGGCGAGGGAGGAACTGAAGCTTTCTTT.

The chain has TRBV12-3 or TRBV12-4 and TRBJ1-3; 7 bases match TRBD1. V shed 6 bases and J 0 bases; nucleotides not matched to a gene: 5. The CDR3 has 15 residues. Here the CDR3 reads CASSSGTVSGNTIYF. The DNA of the CDR3 is TGTGCCAGCAGCAGTGGGACAGTCTCTGGAAACACCATATATTTT.

V and J are TRBV7-3 and TRBJ1-1; the D is unclear. The V gene lost 4 bases and the J gene lost 7 bases, with 16 bases spanning the gap. The CDR3 runs 14 residues. CDR1 is SGHTA, CDR2 FQGTGA, per germline. The CDR3 sequence: CASSSTAVRGEAFF. In nucleotides, the CDR3 is TGTGCCAGCAGCTCGACGGCGGTAAGAGGTGAAGCTTTCTTT.

This clonotype was found a few times. The chain links TRBV10-2 to TRBJ2-5, with 7 bases that match TRBD1. Germline CDR1 WSHSY, CDR2 SAAADI. The CDR3 extends over 13 amino acids. Germline trimming cut 3 bases from V and 4 bases from J; bases unmatched to any gene: 2. CDR3 nucleotides: TGCGCCAGCAGTGAACAGGGGCCAGAGACCCAGTACTTC. Translating it yields CASSEQGPETQYF.

This chain links TRBV7-2 with TRBJ1-1, with D uncertain. V lost 2 bases and J lost 4, with 8 bases in between. The germline gives CDR1 SGHTA, CDR2 FQGNSA. The CDR3 runs 13 residues. In DNA form, the CDR3 reads TGTGCCAGCAGCTTACAGCATACCACTGAAGCTTTCTTT. It specifies CASSLQHTTEAFF.

The rearrangement uses TRBV5-1 and TRBJ1-3; D is ambiguous. CDR1 and CDR2 from the germline V gene are SGHRS and YFSETQ. V shed 1 base and J shed 1 base, with 3 bases lying between them. CDR3 length equals 13 residues. CDR3 amino acids: CASSLRSGNTIYF. As DNA, the CDR3 is TGCGCCAGCAGCTTGAGGTCTGGAAACACCATATATTTT. Full variable domain (rest looked up from reference TRBV5-1 and TRBJ1-3): KAGVTQTPRYLIKTRGQQVTLSCSPISGHRSVSWYQQTPGQGLQFLFEYFSETQRNKGNFPGRFSGRQFSNSRSEMNVSTLELGDSALYLCASSLRSGNTIYFGEGSWLTVV.

J is TRBJ1-5 and V is TRBV12-3 or TRBV12-4; 8 bases are a match to TRBD1. V shed 7 bases and J 6 bases; nucleotides not matched to a gene: 8. CDR3 length equals 14 residues. CDR3 nucleotide sequence: TGTGCCAGCACCACAGAGACAGGGGTTCAGCCCCAGCATTTT. As protein: CASTTETGVQPQHF.

This clonotype was seen a few times. The chain uses TRBV5-1 and TRBJ1-4; possibly TRBD1 for D (6 bases). CDR3 size: 15 residues. The V end lost 3 bases, the J end lost 10 bases, and 19 bases lay between the germline ends. Germline values: CDR1 SGHRS, CDR2 YFSETQ. Here the CDR3 DNA reads TGCGCCAGCAGCTCCTCGGAGGGGGGCGCGAGAAAACTGTTTTTT. This encodes CASSSSEGGARKLFF.

At least ten counts were recorded for this clonotype. The chain couples TRBV5-1 to TRBJ1-5; the D gene is possibly TRBD1 (5 bases). The CDR3 consists of 13 residues. Trimming removed 3 bases from V and 3 bases from J, with 7 bases in between. Germline CDR1 and CDR2: SGHRS and YFSETQ. CDR3 sequence: CASSSTVNQPQHF. CDR3 in DNA: TGCGCCAGCAGCTCGACAGTCAATCAGCCCCAGCATTTT.

The gene calls are TRBV5-6 and TRBJ1-1; TRBD1 might be the D (5 bases). V was trimmed by 2 bases and J by 5 bases, leaving 13 bases between them. Germline-derived CDR1 and CDR2 are SGHDT and YYEEEE. The CDR3 runs to 14 residues. The CDR3 DNA follows: TGTGCCAGCAGCTTCGTAGGGGCGACTACTGAAGCTTTCTTT. Its translation: CASSFVGATTEAFF.

The rearrangement links TRBV12-3 or TRBV12-4 to TRBJ1-3; 9 bases align to TRBD1. CDR3 length: 17 residues. Trimming cost V 5 bases and J 0 bases; bases outside gene matches: 8. For the CDR3, the DNA is TGTGCCAGCAGTGAGGGACAGGGTTGGTCCTCTGGAAACACCATATATTTT. This encodes CASSEGQGWSSGNTIYF.

The table lists this clonotype with a count of one. The chain employs TRBV19 and TRBJ2-3; 12 bases map to TRBD1. The CDR3 extends over 15 amino acids. The germline V gene has CDR1 LNHDA and CDR2 SQIVND (reference sequence). V was clipped by 6 bases and J by 4 bases; unmatched bases: 5. CDR3 DNA sequence: TGTGCCAGTAGACTCGGGACAGGGGGCCCAGATACGCAGTATTTT. Its protein is CASRLGTGGPDTQYF.

The V and J genes are TRBV5-1 and TRBJ1-1; TRBD1 aligns across 9 bases. Germline V gene sequence: CDR1 SGHRS, CDR2 YFSETQ. Losses at the gene ends were 4 bases for V and 5 bases for J; bases not matched to a gene: 9. This CDR3 is built from 15 residues. CDR3 protein: CASSPDGQGRTEAFF. The CDR3 DNA reads TGCGCCAGCAGCCCGGACGGACAGGGGAGAACTGAAGCTTTCTTT.

This clonotype was observed a few times. One end of the junction varies from germline; a read error may be responsible. The rearrangement joins TRBV20-1 to TRBJ2-1, with D hard to call. The CDR3 runs to 13 residues. CDR1 and CDR2 from the germline V gene are DFQATT and SNEGSKA (reference sequence). CDR3 in amino acids: CSARGNSYDEQFF. The CDR3 DNA sequence: TGCAGTGCTAGAGGTAATAGCTACGATGAGCAGTTCTTC.

This chain links TRBV3-1 with TRBJ1-4; D ambiguous. The CDR3 runs 15 residues. Germline values: CDR1 LGHDT, CDR2 YNNKEL (reference sequence). The V end was cut by 0 bases, the J end by 6 bases, with 11 bases between. The CDR3 loop is CASSQEAASHEKLFF. The CDR3 nucleotides read TGTGCCAGCAGCCAAGAAGCAGCCTCACATGAAAAACTGTTTTTT.

A few counts support this clonotype. V and J are TRBV5-1 and TRBJ1-1; D is unclear. V gave up 4 bases and J gave up 6 bases, with 10 bases separating them. This CDR3 has 12 residues. Germline loops: CDR1 SGHRS, CDR2 YFSETQ. The CDR3 loop is CASSLDGPEAFF. The CDR3 DNA is TGCGCCAGCAGCCTGGACGGACCTGAAGCTTTCTTT.

V gene TRBV4-1 combines with J gene TRBJ1-3; D might be TRBD1 (5 bases). The V gene's germline CDR1 is MGHRA and CDR2 YSYEKL. V lost 1 base and J 8 bases, leaving 18 bases between the germline ends. This CDR3 has 16 amino acids. In DNA form, the CDR3 reads TGCGCCAGCAGCCAAGTCCAGGGCGCTCTCGGATACACCATATATTTT. This translates into CASSQVQGALGYTIYF.

The chain carries TRBV4-1 and TRBJ2-3; no firm D call. Per the germline V gene, CDR1 is MGHRA and CDR2 is YSYEKL. V was trimmed by 5 bases and J by 1 base, leaving 4 bases between them. The CDR3 is made up of 12 amino acids. This chain's CDR3 is CASSEGTDTQYF. The CDR3 DNA sequence: TGCGCCAGCAGCGAGGGCACAGATACGCAGTATTTT.

The chain uses TRBV5-1 and TRBJ1-4, with D hard to call. This CDR3 comprises 13 residues. V was clipped by 0 bases and J by 8 bases, with 8 bases between them. The V gene's germline CDR1 is SGHRS and CDR2 YFSETQ. The CDR3 spells CASSLDLEEKLFF. In DNA form, the CDR3 reads TGCGCCAGCAGCTTGGACTTAGAGGAAAAACTGTTTTTT.

The V and J genes are TRBV4-3 and TRBJ1-1; the D is unclear. CDR1 is LGHNA, CDR2 YSLEER, per germline. The V end lost 4 bases, the J end lost 4 bases, and 16 bases lay between the germline ends. CDR3 length equals 15 residues. CDR3 in DNA: TGCGCCAGCAGCCGAGAAGAAGGGCTTGGCACTGAAGCTTTCTTT. Encoded protein: CASSREEGLGTEAFF.

V and J are TRBV28 and TRBJ2-5, with D perhaps TRBD1 (5 bases). The germline gives CDR1 MDHEN, CDR2 SYDVKM. The length of the CDR3 is 15 residues. The V gene lost 7 bases and the J gene lost 4 bases, with 19 bases spanning the gap. The DNA for the CDR3 is TGTGCCAGCACAACAGGCGCGTCCGAGGCAGAGACCCAGTACTTC. Residues: CASTTGASEAETQYF.

V and J are TRBV14 and TRBJ1-1, with a weak D call TRBD1 (5 bases). Germline-derived CDR1 and CDR2 are SGHDN and FVKESK. The CDR3 length is 17 residues. The V gene lost 2 bases and the J gene lost 0 bases, with 16 bases spanning the gap. The CDR3 spells CASSQWGKRGMNTEAFF. CDR3 nucleotides: TGTGCCAGCAGCCAATGGGGAAAAAGGGGTATGAACACTGAAGCTTTCTTT. The full variable domain, in which reference TRBV14 and TRBJ1-1 provide the parts outside the CDR3, is EAGVTQFPSHSVIEKGQTVTLRCDPISGHDNLYWYRRVMGKEIKFLLHFVKESKQDESGMPNNRFLAERTGGTYSTLKVQPAELEDSGVYFCASSQWGKRGMNTEAFFGQGTRLTVV.

The chain carries TRBV4-1 and TRBJ2-7, with a weak D call TRBD1 (5 bases). This CDR3 comprises 15 residues. From germline, CDR1 is MGHRA and CDR2 YSYEKL. The V end lost 0 bases, the J end lost 2 bases, and 11 bases lay between the germline ends. The CDR3: CASSQDQSRAYEQYF. The CDR3 nucleotides are TGCGCCAGCAGCCAAGATCAATCCAGGGCCTACGAGCAGTACTTC.

This clonotype was detected only a few times. The chain carries TRBV12-3 or TRBV12-4 and TRBJ1-5, with D tentatively TRBD1 (5 bases). Trimming removed 3 bases at V and 4 bases at J, with 16 bases between. The CDR3 covers 16 residues. The CDR3 protein is CASSFGLTGLNQPQHF. The CDR3 nucleotides are TGTGCCAGCAGTTTCGGGCTCACAGGACTTAATCAGCCCCAGCATTTT.

This clonotype was seen a few times. The rearrangement uses TRBV12-3 or TRBV12-4 and TRBJ1-5; D possibly corresponds to TRBD1 (5 bases). CDR3 length: 13 residues. V was clipped by 5 bases and J by 4 bases, with 9 bases between them. The CDR3 DNA is TGTGCCAGCAGTCAGGGTGAGAATCAGCCCCAGCATTTT. Its protein is CASSQGENQPQHF.